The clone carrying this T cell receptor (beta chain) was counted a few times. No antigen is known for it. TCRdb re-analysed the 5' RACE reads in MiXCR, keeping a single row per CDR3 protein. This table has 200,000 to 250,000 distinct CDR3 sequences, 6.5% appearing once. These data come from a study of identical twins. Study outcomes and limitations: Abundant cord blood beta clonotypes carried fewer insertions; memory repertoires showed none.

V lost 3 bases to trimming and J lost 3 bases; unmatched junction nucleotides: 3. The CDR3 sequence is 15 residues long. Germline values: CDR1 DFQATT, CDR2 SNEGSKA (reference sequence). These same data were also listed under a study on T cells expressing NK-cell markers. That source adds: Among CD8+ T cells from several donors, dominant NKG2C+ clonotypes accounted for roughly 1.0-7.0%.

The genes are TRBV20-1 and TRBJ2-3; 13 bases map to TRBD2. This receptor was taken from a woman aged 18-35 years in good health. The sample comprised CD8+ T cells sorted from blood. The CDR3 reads CSARRTSGRTDTQYF. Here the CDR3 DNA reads TGCAGTGCTAGGCGGACTAGCGGGAGAACAGATACGCAGTATTTT.